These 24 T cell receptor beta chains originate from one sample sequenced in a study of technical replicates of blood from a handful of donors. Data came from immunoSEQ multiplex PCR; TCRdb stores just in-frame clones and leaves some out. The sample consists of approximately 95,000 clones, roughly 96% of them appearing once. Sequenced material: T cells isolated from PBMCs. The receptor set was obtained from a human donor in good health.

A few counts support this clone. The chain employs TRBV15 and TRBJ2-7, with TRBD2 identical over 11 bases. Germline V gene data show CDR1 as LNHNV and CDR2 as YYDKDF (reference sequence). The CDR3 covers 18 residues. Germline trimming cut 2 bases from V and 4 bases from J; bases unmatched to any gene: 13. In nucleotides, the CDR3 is TGTGCCACCAGCAGACTAACCGGGACTAGCGGTACCCTATACGAGCAGTACTTC. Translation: CATSRLTGTSGTLYEQYF.

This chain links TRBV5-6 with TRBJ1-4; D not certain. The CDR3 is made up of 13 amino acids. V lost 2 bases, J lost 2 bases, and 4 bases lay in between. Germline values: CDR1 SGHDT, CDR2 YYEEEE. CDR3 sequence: CASSLETNEKLFF. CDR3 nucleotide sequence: TGTGCCAGCAGCTTAGAGACTAATGAAAAACTGTTTTTT.

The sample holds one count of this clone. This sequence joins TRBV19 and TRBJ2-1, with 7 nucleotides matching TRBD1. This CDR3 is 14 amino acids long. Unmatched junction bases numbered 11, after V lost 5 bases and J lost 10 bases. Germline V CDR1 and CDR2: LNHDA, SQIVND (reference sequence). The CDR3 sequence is CASSGQATLGEQFF. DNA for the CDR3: TGTGCCAGTAGTGGACAGGCCACATTGGGGGAGCAGTTCTTC.

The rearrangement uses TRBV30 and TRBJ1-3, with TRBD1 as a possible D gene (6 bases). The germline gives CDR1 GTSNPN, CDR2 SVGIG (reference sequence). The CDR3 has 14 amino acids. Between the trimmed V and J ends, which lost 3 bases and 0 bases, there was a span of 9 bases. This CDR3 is CAWRGGSSGNTIYF. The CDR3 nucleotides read TGTGCCTGGAGAGGGGGTTCCTCTGGAAACACCATATATTTT.

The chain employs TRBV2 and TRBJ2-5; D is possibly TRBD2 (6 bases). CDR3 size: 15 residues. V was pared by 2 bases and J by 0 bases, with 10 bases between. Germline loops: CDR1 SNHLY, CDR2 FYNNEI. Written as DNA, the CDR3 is TGTGCCAGCAGTGAACAGCGGGTGTACCAAGAGACCCAGTACTTC. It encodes CASSEQRVYQETQYF. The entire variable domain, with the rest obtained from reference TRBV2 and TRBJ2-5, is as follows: EPEVTQTPSHQVTQMGQEVILRCVPISNHLYFYWYRQILGQKVEFLVSFYNNEISEKSEIFDDQFSVERPDGSNFTLKIRSTKLEDSAMYFCASSEQRVYQETQYFGPGTRLLVL.

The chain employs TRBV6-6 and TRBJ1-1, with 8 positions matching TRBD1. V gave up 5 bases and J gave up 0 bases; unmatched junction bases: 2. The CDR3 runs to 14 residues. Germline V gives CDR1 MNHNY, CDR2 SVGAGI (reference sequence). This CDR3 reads CASSRGQVNTEAFF. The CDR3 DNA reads TGTGCCAGCAGTAGGGGACAGGTGAACACTGAAGCTTTCTTT.

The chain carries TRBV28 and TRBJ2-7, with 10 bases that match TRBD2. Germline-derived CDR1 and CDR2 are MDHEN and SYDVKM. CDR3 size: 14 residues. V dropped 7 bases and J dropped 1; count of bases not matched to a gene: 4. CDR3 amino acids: CASIAGGGSYEQYF. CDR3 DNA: TGTGCCAGCATAGCGGGAGGCGGGTCCTACGAGCAGTACTTC.

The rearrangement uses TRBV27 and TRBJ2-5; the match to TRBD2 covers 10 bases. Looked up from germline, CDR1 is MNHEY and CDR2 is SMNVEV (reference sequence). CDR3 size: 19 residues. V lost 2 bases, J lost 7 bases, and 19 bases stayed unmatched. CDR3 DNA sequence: TGTGCCAGCAGTTTAACCTCCCGGACTAGCGGTCTCCGGGAGCGGACCCAGTACTTC. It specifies CASSLTSRTSGLRERTQYF.

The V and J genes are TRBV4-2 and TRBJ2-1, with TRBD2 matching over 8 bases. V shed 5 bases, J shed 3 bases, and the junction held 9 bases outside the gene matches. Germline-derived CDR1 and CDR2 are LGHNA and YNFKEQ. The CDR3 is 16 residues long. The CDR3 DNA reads TGTGCCAGCAGCAACTTGGCGGGACTAGGCTACAATGAGCAGTTCTTC. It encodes CASSNLAGLGYNEQFF.

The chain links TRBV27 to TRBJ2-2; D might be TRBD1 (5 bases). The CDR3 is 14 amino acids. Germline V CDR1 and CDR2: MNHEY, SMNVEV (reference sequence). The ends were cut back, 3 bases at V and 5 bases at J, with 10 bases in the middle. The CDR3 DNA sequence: TGTGCCAGCAGTTTCCAGGGAAGGACCGGGGAGCTGTTTTTT. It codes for CASSFQGRTGELFF.

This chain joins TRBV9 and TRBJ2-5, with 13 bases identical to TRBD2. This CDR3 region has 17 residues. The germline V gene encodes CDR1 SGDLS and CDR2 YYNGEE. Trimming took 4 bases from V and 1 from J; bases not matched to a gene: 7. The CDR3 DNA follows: TGTGCCAGCAGCATTGGACTAGCGGGAGATTTCCAAGAGACCCAGTACTTC. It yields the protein CASSIGLAGDFQETQYF.

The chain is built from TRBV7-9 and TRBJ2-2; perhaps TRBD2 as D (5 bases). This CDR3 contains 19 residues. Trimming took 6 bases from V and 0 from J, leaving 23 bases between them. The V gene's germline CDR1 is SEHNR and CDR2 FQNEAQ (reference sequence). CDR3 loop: CASSVLYIARSSNTGELFF. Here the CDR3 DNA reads TGTGCCAGCAGTGTCCTTTATATAGCGAGATCATCGAACACCGGGGAGCTGTTTTTT.

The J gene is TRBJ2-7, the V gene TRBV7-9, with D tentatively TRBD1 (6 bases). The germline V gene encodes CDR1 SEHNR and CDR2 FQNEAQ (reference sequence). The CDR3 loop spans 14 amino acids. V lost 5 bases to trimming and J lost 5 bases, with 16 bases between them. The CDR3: CASSLEQGWNEQYF. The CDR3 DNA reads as TGTGCCAGCAGCCTGGAGCAGGGGTGGAACGAGCAGTACTTC.

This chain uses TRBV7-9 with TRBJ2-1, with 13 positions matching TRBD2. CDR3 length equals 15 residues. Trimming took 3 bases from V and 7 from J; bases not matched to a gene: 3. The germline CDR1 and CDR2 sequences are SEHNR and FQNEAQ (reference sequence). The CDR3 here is CASSLGLAGRNEQFF. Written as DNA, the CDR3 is TGTGCCAGCAGCTTGGGACTAGCGGGAAGGAATGAGCAGTTCTTC.

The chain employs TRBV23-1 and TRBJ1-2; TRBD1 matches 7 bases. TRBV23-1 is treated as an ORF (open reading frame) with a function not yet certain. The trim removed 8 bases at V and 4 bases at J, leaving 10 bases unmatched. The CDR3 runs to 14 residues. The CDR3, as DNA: TGCGCCAGCCCAGGGGGAGACTATCCCTATGGCTACACCTTC. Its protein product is CASPGGDYPYGYTF.

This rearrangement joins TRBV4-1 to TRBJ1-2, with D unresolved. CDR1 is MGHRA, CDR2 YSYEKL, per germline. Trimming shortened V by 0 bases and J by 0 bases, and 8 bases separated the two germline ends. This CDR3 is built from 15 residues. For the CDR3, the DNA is TGCGCCAGCAGCCAAGAGGGAGGCTCTAACTATGGCTACACCTTC. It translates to CASSQEGGSNYGYTF.

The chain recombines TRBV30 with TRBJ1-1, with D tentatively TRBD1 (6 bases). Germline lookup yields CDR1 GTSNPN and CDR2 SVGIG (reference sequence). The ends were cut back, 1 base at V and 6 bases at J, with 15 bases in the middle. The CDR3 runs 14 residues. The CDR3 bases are TGTGCCTGGAGTGCCTACAGGGCACTTGCTGAAGCTTTCTTT. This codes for CAWSAYRALAEAFF.

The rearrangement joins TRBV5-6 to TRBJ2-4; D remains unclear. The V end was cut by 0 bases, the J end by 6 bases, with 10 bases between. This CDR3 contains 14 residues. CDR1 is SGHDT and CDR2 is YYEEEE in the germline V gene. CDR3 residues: CASSLDLELNIQYF. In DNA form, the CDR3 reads TGTGCCAGCAGCTTGGACCTGGAGTTAAACATTCAGTACTTC.

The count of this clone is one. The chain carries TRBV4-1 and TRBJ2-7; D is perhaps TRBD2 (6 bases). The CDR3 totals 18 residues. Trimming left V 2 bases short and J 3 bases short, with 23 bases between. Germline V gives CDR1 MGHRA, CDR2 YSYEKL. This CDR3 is CASSQKRGVGGNFYEQYF. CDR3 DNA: TGCGCCAGCAGCCAAAAAAGAGGGGTGGGGGGAAATTTCTACGAGCAGTACTTC.

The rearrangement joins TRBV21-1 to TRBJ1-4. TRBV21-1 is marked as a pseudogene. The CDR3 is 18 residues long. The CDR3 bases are TGTGCCAGCACTTACTTAACACCTGAGGCGACTGGGGAGGAAAAACTGTTTTTT. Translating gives CASTYLTPEATGEEKLFF.

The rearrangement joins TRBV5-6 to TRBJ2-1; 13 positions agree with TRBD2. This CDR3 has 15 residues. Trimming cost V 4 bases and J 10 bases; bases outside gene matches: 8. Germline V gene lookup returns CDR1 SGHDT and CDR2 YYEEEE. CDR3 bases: TGTGCCAGCAGCCCCGGACTAGCGGGAGCGGGGGAGCAGTTCTTC. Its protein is CASSPGLAGAGEQFF.

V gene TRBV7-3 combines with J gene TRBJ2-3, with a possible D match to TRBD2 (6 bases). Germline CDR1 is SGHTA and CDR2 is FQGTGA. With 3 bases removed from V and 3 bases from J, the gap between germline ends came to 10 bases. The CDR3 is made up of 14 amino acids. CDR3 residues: CASSLGLKTDTQYF. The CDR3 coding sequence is TGTGCCAGCAGCTTGGGACTCAAGACAGATACGCAGTATTTT.

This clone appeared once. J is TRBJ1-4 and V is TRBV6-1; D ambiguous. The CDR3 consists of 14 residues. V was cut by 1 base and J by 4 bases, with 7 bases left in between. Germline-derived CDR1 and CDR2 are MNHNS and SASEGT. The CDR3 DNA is TGTGCCAGCAGTGAAGGACACAATAATGAAAAACTGTTTTTT. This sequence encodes CASSEGHNNEKLFF.

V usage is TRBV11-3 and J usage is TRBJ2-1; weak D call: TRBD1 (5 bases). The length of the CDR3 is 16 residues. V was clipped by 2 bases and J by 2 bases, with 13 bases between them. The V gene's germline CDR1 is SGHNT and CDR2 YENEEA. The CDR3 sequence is CASSLRAGYTYNEQFF. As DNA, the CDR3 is TGTGCCAGCAGCTTAAGGGCAGGGTACACCTACAATGAGCAGTTCTTC.